This T cell receptor beta chain was obtained from a study of T cell responses to AZD1222 COVID-19 vaccine. The CDR3 sequence is 17 residues long. J gave up 0 bases and V 2 bases, and 9 bases lay outside the gene matches. Per germline, CDR1 SGHVS and CDR2 FNYEAQ. This table comes from immunoSEQ multiplex PCR, and its TCRdb copy is limited to in-frame clones, with some not included. The data hold under 140,000 clones, with around 90% observed a single time. This receptor was identified in an adult who received the AZD1222 COVID-19 vaccine. The V and J genes are TRBV7-6 and TRBJ1-1; 7 nucleotides agree with TRBD1. The sample in question was peripheral blood, obtained 28 days after the second AZD1222 dose. CDR3 DNA sequence: TGTGCCAGCAGCTTATTAGGACAGGCGTTTGTGAACACTGAAGCTTTCTTT. Protein: CASSLLGQAFVNTEAFF.